A single sample gave rise to the 15 T cell receptor beta chains below, sequenced in a study of blood T cell repertoires in COVID-19. Measured with immunoSEQ multiplex PCR; TCRdb has only the in-frame clones, and not every one. Of over 45,000 clones listed, approximately 88% are singletons. The sequencing sample was made of peripheral blood. These receptor sequences come from a man between 65 and 85 years old with acute or convalescent COVID-19.

There are a few counts of this clone. The chain recombines TRBV29-1 with TRBJ1-1, with D perhaps TRBD1 (6 bases). V lost 8 bases to trimming and J lost 1 base, with 14 bases between them. The CDR3 length is 13 residues. Germline V lookup: CDR1 SQVTM, CDR2 ANQGSEA. CDR3 DNA sequence: TGCAGCACATCAGGGGCGGGGAACACTGAAGCTTTCTTT. Translation: CSTSGAGNTEAFF.

The genes are TRBV6-5 and TRBJ1-2; D remains ambiguous. Trimming removed 5 bases at V and 0 bases at J, with 10 bases between. The germline gives CDR1 MNHEY, CDR2 SVGAGI. CDR3 length: 14 amino acids. The CDR3 reads CASSPYRANYGYTF. In nucleotides, the CDR3 is TGTGCCAGCAGTCCCTATCGGGCTAACTATGGCTACACCTTC.

This clone was counted once. A read error may account for a junction end that differs from germline. The gene calls are TRBV12-3 or TRBV12-4 and TRBJ1-1, with D possibly matching TRBD1 (6 bases). This CDR3 contains 12 residues. The CDR3 is CASSRDTGRVLF. CDR3 bases: TGTGCCAGCAGCAGGGACACCGGCCGAGTACTCTTT.

The chain links TRBV5-5 to TRBJ2-7; TRBD2 agrees at 13 bases. In germline, CDR1 is SGHKS, CDR2 YYEKEE (reference sequence). Unmatched junction bases numbered 4, after V lost 0 bases and J lost 4 bases. The CDR3 is 16 residues long. The CDR3: CASSLAGTSGVYEQYF. The DNA for the CDR3 is TGTGCCAGCAGCTTGGCCGGGACTAGCGGGGTTTACGAGCAGTACTTC.

With regard to this clone: The identical CDR3 is also encoded by other nucleotide sequences in the sample. The chain couples TRBV5-1 to TRBJ1-5, with 9 bases identical to TRBD1. CDR3 length equals 14 residues. Unmatched junction bases numbered 0, after V lost 0 bases and J lost 5 bases. CDR1 is SGHRS and CDR2 is YFSETQ in the germline V gene. CDR3 sequence reads: CASSLGQGDQPQHF. In nucleotides, the CDR3 is TGCGCCAGCAGCTTGGGACAGGGGGATCAGCCCCAGCATTTT.

V usage is TRBV6-2 or TRBV6-3 and J usage is TRBJ2-7; 7 nucleotides agree with TRBD2. The V gene's germline CDR1 is MNHEY and CDR2 SVGEGT. The CDR3 runs to 15 residues. V was pared by 2 bases and J by 1 base, with 5 bases of the junction left unmatched. The DNA for the CDR3 is TGTGCCAGCAGTTACAACCCTAGCGGTTCCTACGAGCAGTACTTC. This sequence encodes CASSYNPSGSYEQYF.

The rearrangement uses TRBV28 and TRBJ2-7; D remains unclear. The CDR3 contains 13 residues. Trimming removed 6 bases from V and 2 bases from J, with 11 bases in between. The germline CDR1 and CDR2 sequences are MDHEN and SYDVKM. The DNA of the CDR3 is TGTGCCAGCAGCTTCGACATAGCCTACGAGCAGTACTTC. Encoded protein: CASSFDIAYEQYF.

The rearrangement uses TRBV18 and TRBJ2-1; TRBD1 is a possible D gene (6 bases). Germline CDR1 and CDR2: KGHSH and LQKENI. V gave up 3 bases and J gave up 0 bases, with 9 bases separating them. CDR3 length: 15 residues. CDR3 sequence reads: CASSPGQSSYNEQFF. In nucleotides, the CDR3 is TGTGCCAGCTCACCCGGACAGAGCTCCTACAATGAGCAGTTCTTC.

The chain couples TRBV19 to TRBJ2-2; D gene unclear. CDR1 is LNHDA and CDR2 is SQIVND in the germline V gene (reference sequence). CDR3 length: 16 residues. V lost 3 bases and J 1 base, leaving 12 bases between the germline ends. CDR3 DNA: TGTGCCAGTAGTATCATGTACTCGCGGAACACCGGGGAGCTGTTTTTT. Translating gives CASSIMYSRNTGELFF. The complete variable domain, with remaining parts taken from reference TRBV19 and TRBJ2-2, reads DGGITQSPKYLFRKEGQNVTLSCEQNLNHDAMYWYRQDPGQGLRLIYYSQIVNDFQKGDIAEGYSVSREKKESFPLTVTSAQKNPTAFYLCASSIMYSRNTGELFFGEGSRLTVL.

The chain uses TRBV27 and TRBJ2-2, with D perhaps matching TRBD1 (6 bases). The V and J ends lost 3 bases and 0 bases respectively, with 11 bases between them. Germline V gene sequence: CDR1 MNHEY, CDR2 SMNVEV (reference sequence). The CDR3 length is 16 residues. CDR3: CASSFSGAANTGELFF. The CDR3, as DNA: TGTGCCAGCAGTTTTTCAGGGGCAGCGAACACCGGGGAGCTGTTTTTT.

The V and J genes are TRBV5-1 and TRBJ2-5; a possible D gene is TRBD2 (5 bases). CDR3 size: 11 residues. In germline, CDR1 is SGHRS, CDR2 YFSETQ. Between the trimmed V and J ends, which lost 5 bases and 4 bases, there was a span of 6 bases. CDR3 amino acids: CASSRGETQYF. The CDR3 region has the DNA TGCGCCAGCAGTCGGGGAGAGACCCAGTACTTC.

A single count supports this clone. The chain is built from TRBV30 and TRBJ1-1, with 12 bases fitting TRBD1. Per the germline V gene, CDR1 is GTSNPN and CDR2 is SVGIG (reference sequence). Trimming at V came to 6 bases and at J to 1 base, leaving 6 bases not matched to a gene. There are 15 residues in the CDR3. CDR3 in amino acids: CACSGTGGRNTEAFF. For the CDR3, the DNA is TGTGCCTGCTCCGGGACAGGGGGCCGGAACACTGAAGCTTTCTTT.

The chain employs TRBV18 and TRBJ1-2; possibly TRBD1 for D (5 bases). Trimming removed 6 bases from V and 0 bases from J, with 11 bases in between. This CDR3 region has 14 residues. Germline CDR1 reads KGHSH; CDR2 reads LQKENI. CDR3 in DNA: TGTGCCAGCTCCCAGACAGACGCTAACTATGGCTACACCTTC. Translation: CASSQTDANYGYTF.

The V gene is TRBV12-3 or TRBV12-4, the J gene TRBJ1-2; D call uncertain. Deletions cut 3 bases from V and 8 bases from J, with 13 bases between. The CDR3 spans 13 residues. CDR3 in DNA: TGTGCCAGCAGTTTTGAGAACGCATGGGGCTACACCTTC. Protein sequence: CASSFENAWGYTF.

This rearrangement joins TRBV5-1 to TRBJ1-1; D is unclear. The CDR3 length is 13 residues. V was pared by 1 base and J by 4 bases, with 8 bases between. The germline gives CDR1 SGHRS, CDR2 YFSETQ. DNA for the CDR3: TGCGCCAGCAGCTTGTCACCGGGCACTGAAGCTTTCTTT. The encoded protein is CASSLSPGTEAFF. Filled out from reference TRBV5-1 and TRBJ1-1, the complete variable domain reads KAGVTQTPRYLIKTRGQQVTLSCSPISGHRSVSWYQQTPGQGLQFLFEYFSETQRNKGNFPGRFSGRQFSNSRSEMNVSTLELGDSALYLCASSLSPGTEAFFGQGTRLTVV.